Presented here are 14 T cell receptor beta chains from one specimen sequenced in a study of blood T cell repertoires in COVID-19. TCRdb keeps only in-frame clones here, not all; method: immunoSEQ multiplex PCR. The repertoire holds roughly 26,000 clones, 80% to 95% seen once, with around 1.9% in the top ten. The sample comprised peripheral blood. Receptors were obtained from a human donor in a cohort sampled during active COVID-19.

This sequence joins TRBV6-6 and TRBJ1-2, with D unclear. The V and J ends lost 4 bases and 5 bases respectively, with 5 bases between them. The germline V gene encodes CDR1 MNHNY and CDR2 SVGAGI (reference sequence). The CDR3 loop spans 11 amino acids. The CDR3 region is CASSSGYGYTF. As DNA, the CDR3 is TGTGCCAGCAGTTCGGGGTATGGCTACACCTTC.

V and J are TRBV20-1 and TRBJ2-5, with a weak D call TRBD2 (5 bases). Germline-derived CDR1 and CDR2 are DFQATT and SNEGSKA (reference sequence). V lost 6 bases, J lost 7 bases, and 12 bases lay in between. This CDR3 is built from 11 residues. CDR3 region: CSAHDAGTQYF. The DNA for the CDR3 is TGCAGTGCCCACGACGCGGGGACCCAGTACTTC.

The CDR3 region has the DNA TGTGCCAGCAGCTTCCAACTAGCGGGTAGCGAGCAGTACTTC. Its protein is CASSFQLAGSEQYF. The V call is TRBV7-2, the J call TRBJ2-7; 9 bases match TRBD2. The ends lost 3 bases at V and 6 bases at J; junction bases unmatched: 6. Germline CDR1 reads SGHTA; CDR2 reads FQGNSA. CDR3 size: 14 residues. The entire variable domain, with the rest obtained from reference TRBV7-2 and TRBJ2-7, is as follows: GAGVSQSPSNKVTEKGKDVELRCDPISGHTALYWYRQSLGQGLEFLIYFQGNSAPDKSGLPSDRFSAERTGGSVSTLTIQRTQQEDSAVYLCASSFQLAGSEQYFGPGTRLTVT.

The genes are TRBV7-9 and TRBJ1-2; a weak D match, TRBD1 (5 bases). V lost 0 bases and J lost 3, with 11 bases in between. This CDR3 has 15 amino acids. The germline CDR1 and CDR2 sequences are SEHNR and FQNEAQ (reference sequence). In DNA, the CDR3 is TGTGCCAGCAGCTTAGCATTCAGGGCAGACTATGGCTACACCTTC. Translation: CASSLAFRADYGYTF.

The CDR3 spells CASRQANNEKLFF. The DNA of the CDR3 is TGTGCCAGCAGGCAGGCCAATAATGAAAAACTGTTTTTT. The genes are TRBV25-1 and TRBJ1-4; D unresolved. Deletions cut 6 bases from V and 4 bases from J, with 9 bases between. CDR1 and CDR2 (germline): MGHDK, SYGVNS. This CDR3 is 13 amino acids long.

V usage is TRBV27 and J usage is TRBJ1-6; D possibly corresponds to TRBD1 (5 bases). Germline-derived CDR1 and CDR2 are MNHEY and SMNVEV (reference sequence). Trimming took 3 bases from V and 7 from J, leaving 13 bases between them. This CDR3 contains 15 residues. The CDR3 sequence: CASSFLGQGNSPLHF. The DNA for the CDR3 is TGTGCCAGCAGTTTTTTAGGGCAGGGCAATTCACCCCTCCACTTT.

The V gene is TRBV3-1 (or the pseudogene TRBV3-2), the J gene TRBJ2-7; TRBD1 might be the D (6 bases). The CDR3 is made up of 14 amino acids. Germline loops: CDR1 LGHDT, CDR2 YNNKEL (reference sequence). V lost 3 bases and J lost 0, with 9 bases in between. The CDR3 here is CASSQGHPSYEQYF. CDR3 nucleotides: TGTGCCAGCAGCCAGGGACACCCCTCCTACGAGCAGTACTTC.

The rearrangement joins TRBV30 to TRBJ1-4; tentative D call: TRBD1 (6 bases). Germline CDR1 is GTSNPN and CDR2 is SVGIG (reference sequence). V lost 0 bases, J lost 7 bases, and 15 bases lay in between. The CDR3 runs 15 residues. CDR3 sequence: CAWSVTGGATEKLFF. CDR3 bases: TGTGCCTGGAGTGTTACGGGGGGCGCGACTGAAAAACTGTTTTTT.

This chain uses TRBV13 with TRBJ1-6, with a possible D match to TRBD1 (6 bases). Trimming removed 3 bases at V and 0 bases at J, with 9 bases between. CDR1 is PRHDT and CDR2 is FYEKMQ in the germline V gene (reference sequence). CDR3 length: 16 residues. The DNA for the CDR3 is TGTGCCAGCAGCTTGAGGGGGTCCTCCTATAATTCACCCCTCCACTTT. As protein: CASSLRGSSYNSPLHF. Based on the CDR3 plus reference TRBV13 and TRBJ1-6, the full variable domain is AAGVIQSPRHLIKEKRETATLKCYPIPRHDTVYWYQQGPGQDPQFLISFYEKMQSDKGSIPDRFSAQQFSDYHSELNMSSLELGDSALYFCASSLRGSSYNSPLHFGNGTRLTVT.

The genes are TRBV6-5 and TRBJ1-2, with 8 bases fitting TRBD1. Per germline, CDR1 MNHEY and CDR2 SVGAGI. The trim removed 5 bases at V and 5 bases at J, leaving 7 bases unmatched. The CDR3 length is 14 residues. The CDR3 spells CASSLGQGGYGYTF. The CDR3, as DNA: TGTGCCAGCAGTCTTGGACAGGGTGGATATGGCTACACCTTC.

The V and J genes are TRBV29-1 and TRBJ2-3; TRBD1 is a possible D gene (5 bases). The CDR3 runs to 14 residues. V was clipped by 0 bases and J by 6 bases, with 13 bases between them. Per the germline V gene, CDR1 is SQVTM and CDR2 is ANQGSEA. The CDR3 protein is CSVEDSGKRDTQYF. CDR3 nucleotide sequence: TGCAGCGTTGAAGATTCAGGGAAGCGCGATACGCAGTATTTT.

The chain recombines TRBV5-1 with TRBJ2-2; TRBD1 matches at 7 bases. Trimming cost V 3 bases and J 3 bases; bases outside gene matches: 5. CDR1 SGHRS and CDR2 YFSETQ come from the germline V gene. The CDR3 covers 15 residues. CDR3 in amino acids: CASSSRDSYTGELFF. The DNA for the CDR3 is TGCGCCAGCAGCTCCAGGGACAGCTACACCGGGGAGCTGTTTTTT.

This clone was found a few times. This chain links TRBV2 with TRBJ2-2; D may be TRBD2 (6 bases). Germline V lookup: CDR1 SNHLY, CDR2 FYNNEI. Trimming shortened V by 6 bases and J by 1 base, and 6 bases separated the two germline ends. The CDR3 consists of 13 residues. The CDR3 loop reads CASRGLNTGELFF. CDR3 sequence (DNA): TGTGCCAGCAGGGGACTGAACACCGGGGAGCTGTTTTTT.

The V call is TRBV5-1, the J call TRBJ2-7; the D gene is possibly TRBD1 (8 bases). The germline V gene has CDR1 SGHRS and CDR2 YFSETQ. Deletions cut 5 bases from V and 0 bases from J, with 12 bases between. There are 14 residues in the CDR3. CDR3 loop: CASRAGQASYEQYF. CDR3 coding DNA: TGCGCCAGCAGAGCGGGACAGGCCTCCTACGAGCAGTACTTC.